This T cell receptor (beta chain) derives from a study of cytomegalovirus exposure and HLA in healthy donors. This PCR relied on a set of 60 Vbeta primers and 13 Jbeta primers. TCRdb's copy holds only in-frame clones and misses some; the assay was immunoSEQ multiplex PCR. The data hold approximately 120,000 clones, with less than 85% observed a single time. To note about this clone: Its antigen remains unknown.

General study results and limits: Within the data, a cluster of highly shared sequence variants was likely a sequencing artifact. Analyzed later, association rates of TCRs varied across HLA loci, with DRB1 most and HLA-C fewest. Presence/absence analyses assumed roughly uniform sequencing depth across donors. An analysis that was carried out later associated 15,000 to 20,000 TCR beta sequences with HLA alleles at 0.05 false discovery rate.

The CDR3 contains 15 residues. Trimming took off 6 bases at V and 4 bases at J, with 18 bases between the two ends. CDR1 and CDR2 (germline): SEHNR, FQNEAQ (reference sequence). Sample: PBMCs. The TCR was taken from a female donor in good health and CMV-seronegative. The chain joins TRBV7-9 to TRBJ1-2, with D tentatively TRBD1 (5 bases). The DNA of the CDR3 is TGTGCCAGCAGTTCCCAGGGTCCCACTGGCTATGGCTACACCTTC. It yields the protein CASSSQGPTGYGYTF.